The 27 T cell receptor beta chains in this list originate from one sample, sequenced in a study of blood T cell repertoires in COVID-19. Using immunoSEQ multiplex PCR, the repertoire was profiled, and TCRdb retains in-frame clones only, with some absent. The data show 250,000 to 300,000 clones, roughly 90% seen once. The sample consisted of peripheral blood. The receptors come from a woman aged 60 to 75 with COVID-19, enrolled during active disease.

The rearrangement links TRBV4-1 to TRBJ1-2; D gene uncertain. This CDR3 region has 17 residues. Trimming shortened V by 1 base and J by 4 bases, and 19 bases separated the two germline ends. Germline V gives CDR1 MGHRA, CDR2 YSYEKL. The chain's CDR3 is CASSQGPGIPRAYGYTF. The CDR3 DNA sequence: TGCGCCAGCAGCCAAGGCCCCGGCATTCCGCGGGCCTATGGCTACACCTTC.

The chain combines TRBV4-1 with TRBJ2-5, with TRBD2 identical over 15 bases. The CDR3 loop spans 18 amino acids. Germline-derived CDR1 and CDR2 are MGHRA and YSYEKL. The trim removed 1 base at V and 5 bases at J, leaving 8 bases unmatched. The DNA for the CDR3 is TGCGCCAGCAGCCAAGGTGGAGGACTAGCGGGGGGGCCGGAGACCCAGTACTTC. This encodes CASSQGGGLAGGPETQYF.

This chain connects TRBV9 to TRBJ1-1; D is possibly TRBD1 (6 bases). V was pared by 0 bases and J by 5 bases, with 17 bases between. Germline CDR1 and CDR2: SGDLS and YYNGEE. CDR3 length: 16 residues. As DNA, the CDR3 is TGTGCCAGCAGCGTAGGGGTAGGGGGAAGTCGAACTGAAGCTTTCTTT. Encoded protein: CASSVGVGGSRTEAFF.

This chain joins TRBV1 and TRBJ1-1. TRBV1 is designated a pseudogene. This CDR3 is 15 amino acids long. CDR3 coding DNA: TGCACCAGCAGCCAGGCGGTGGGTAACCATACTGAAGCTTTCTTT. Protein product: CTSSQAVGNHTEAFF.

The chain uses TRBV5-4 and TRBJ1-1; tentative D call: TRBD1 (6 bases). This CDR3 has 17 amino acids. Trimming removed 3 bases at V and 0 bases at J, with 18 bases between. Per germline, CDR1 SGHNT and CDR2 YYREEE (reference sequence). The CDR3 spells CASSWGGAGLMNTEAFF. The CDR3 DNA reads TGTGCCAGCAGCTGGGGGGGGGCCGGACTCATGAACACTGAAGCTTTCTTT.

V is TRBV29-1 and J is TRBJ1-2; D is uncertain. Trimming removed 1 base at V and 4 bases at J, with 10 bases between. CDR1 and CDR2 (germline): SQVTM, ANQGSEA. This CDR3 is 13 amino acids long. The CDR3 DNA reads TGCAGCGTTGAAGGACACCCTGGCTATGGCTACACCTTC. Its protein is CSVEGHPGYGYTF.

The V call is TRBV19, the J call TRBJ1-1, with 8 bases lining up with TRBD1. Germline V gene lookup returns CDR1 LNHDA and CDR2 SQIVND (reference sequence). V dropped 6 bases and J dropped 4; count of bases not matched to a gene: 4. The CDR3 contains 13 residues. The CDR3 loop reads CASSGTGPTEAFF. CDR3 nucleotide sequence: TGTGCCAGTAGCGGGACAGGACCCACTGAAGCTTTCTTT.

This sequence joins TRBV11-2 and TRBJ1-1; D perhaps matches TRBD1 (6 bases). The germline V and J ends were trimmed by 0 bases and 0 bases, with 11 bases remaining between them. Germline V gene lookup returns CDR1 SGHAT and CDR2 FQNNGV. The CDR3 has 16 residues. The CDR3 loop reads CASSLDLGGMNTEAFF. CDR3 DNA sequence: TGTGCCAGCAGCTTAGATCTTGGGGGCATGAACACTGAAGCTTTCTTT.

This clone was seen more than once but under ten times. The chain carries TRBV11-2 and TRBJ1-2; 8 bases agree with TRBD1. V shed 5 bases and J 5 bases; nucleotides not matched to a gene: 10. This CDR3 has 15 amino acids. CDR1 is SGHAT and CDR2 is FQNNGV in the germline V gene. The CDR3 is CASSQSSGGIYGYTF. For the CDR3, the DNA is TGTGCCAGCAGCCAATCCTCAGGGGGCATATATGGCTACACCTTC. The variable domain in full, completed from reference TRBV11-2 and TRBJ1-2, reads EAGVAQSPRYKIIEKRQSVAFWCNPISGHATLYWYQQILGQGPKLLIQFQNNGVVDDSQLPKDRFSAERLKGVDSTLKIQPAKLEDSAVYLCASSQSSGGIYGYTFGSGTRLTVV.

This chain joins TRBV7-8 and TRBJ1-5, with a possible D match to TRBD1 (5 bases). V lost 4 bases and J 3 bases, leaving 16 bases between the germline ends. The CDR3 is 16 residues long. Germline CDR1 is SGHVS and CDR2 is FQNEAQ. This CDR3 reads CASSSVGGLNNQPQHF. The CDR3 coding sequence is TGTGCCAGCAGCTCAGTCGGGGGGTTGAACAATCAGCCCCAGCATTTT.

Of note for this clone: This same CDR3 is encoded by further DNA sequences in the sample. The J gene is TRBJ1-1, the V gene TRBV3-1 (or the pseudogene TRBV3-2), with 9 bases that match TRBD1. The CDR3 covers 14 residues. The germline gives CDR1 LGHDT, CDR2 YNNKEL (reference sequence). V was clipped by 3 bases and J by 4 bases; unmatched bases: 3. CDR3 residues: CASSQGQGSTEAFF. CDR3 nucleotides: TGTGCCAGCAGCCAGGGACAGGGAAGCACTGAAGCTTTCTTT.

The V gene is TRBV12-3 or TRBV12-4, the J gene TRBJ1-3; weak D call: TRBD1 (5 bases). The V end was cut by 6 bases, the J end by 2 bases, with 8 bases between. The CDR3 is 13 amino acids. The CDR3 DNA follows: TGTGCCAGCAGGCCGACAGCTGGAAACACCATATATTTT. It is translated as CASRPTAGNTIYF.

The rearrangement links TRBV9 to TRBJ1-2; the match to TRBD1 covers 7 bases. Trimming at V came to 0 bases and at J to 2 bases, leaving 1 base not matched to a gene. Per the germline V gene, CDR1 is SGDLS and CDR2 is YYNGEE. This CDR3 comprises 14 residues. CDR3 nucleotides: TGTGCCAGCAGCGTAGCGGGACAGAACTATGGCTACACCTTC. Protein product: CASSVAGQNYGYTF.

The rearrangement joins TRBV7-8 to TRBJ2-1; no clear D. The V end lost 7 bases, the J end lost 0 bases, and 13 bases lay between the germline ends. Looked up from germline, CDR1 is SGHVS and CDR2 is FQNEAQ. The CDR3 has 15 residues. The CDR3 sequence: CASNILGVSYNEQFF. CDR3 nucleotides: TGTGCCAGCAACATCTTGGGCGTCTCCTACAATGAGCAGTTCTTC.

The V call is TRBV15, the J call TRBJ1-3; D gene uncertain. The CDR3 spans 14 residues. V was pared by 5 bases and J by 1 base, with 9 bases between. Per the germline V gene, CDR1 is LNHNV and CDR2 is YYDKDF (reference sequence). The CDR3 region has the DNA TGTGCCACCAGCGGAGGTGTATCTGGAAACACCATATATTTT. Protein product: CATSGGVSGNTIYF.

The CDR3 nucleotides are TGTGCCAGCTCACCGGGGGACAGGGGGCTGACCGAGCAGTACTTC. Its translation: CASSPGDRGLTEQYF. V is TRBV18 and J is TRBJ2-7; 12 nucleotides agree with TRBD1. CDR1 KGHSH and CDR2 LQKENI come from the germline V gene. Losses at the gene ends were 3 bases for V and 6 bases for J; bases not matched to a gene: 6. The CDR3 consists of 15 residues.

This CDR3 reads CASRLGLAGEQFF. The CDR3 DNA reads TGTGCCAGCAGATTGGGACTAGCGGGGGAGCAGTTCTTC. J is TRBJ2-1 and V is TRBV6-5; 13 bases match TRBD2. CDR1 is MNHEY, CDR2 SVGAGI, per germline. The length of the CDR3 is 13 residues. With V trimmed by 6 bases and J by 10 bases, 3 bases remained unmatched.

The gene calls are TRBV5-1 and TRBJ1-2; TRBD1 aligns across 7 bases. The CDR3 contains 12 residues. Germline assignment: CDR1 SGHRS and CDR2 YFSETQ. J was trimmed by 7 bases and V by 3 bases; bases with no gene match: 3. CDR3 DNA: TGCGCCAGCAGCTCGACAGGGAGTGGCTACACCTTC. Amino acids: CASSSTGSGYTF.

This clone appeared a single time. The genes are TRBV18 and TRBJ1-2; 7 positions match TRBD1. The CDR3 sequence is 14 residues long. Unmatched junction bases numbered 7, after V lost 5 bases and J lost 4 bases. Germline assignment: CDR1 KGHSH and CDR2 LQKENI. The CDR3 DNA sequence: TGTGCCAGCTCAGCCGGGACAGAAGGCTATGGCTACACCTTC. Encoded protein: CASSAGTEGYGYTF.

The genes are TRBV3-1 (or the pseudogene TRBV3-2) and TRBJ1-4; no clear D. This CDR3 region has 12 residues. Germline assignment: CDR1 LGHDT and CDR2 YNNKEL (reference sequence). V shed 1 base and J shed 8 bases, with 5 bases lying between them. The chain's CDR3 is CASSQGGEKLFF. The CDR3 DNA follows: TGTGCCAGCAGCCAAGGAGGGGAAAAACTGTTTTTT.

Concerning this clone: The junction does not match germline at one end; this may be a read error. CDR3 loop: CASRQFNQPQHF. DNA for the CDR3: TGTGCGAGCAGACAGTTCAATCAGCCCCAGCATTTT. This chain links TRBV6-5 with TRBJ1-5; D possibly corresponds to TRBD1 (5 bases). CDR3 length equals 12 residues. The germline gives CDR1 MNHEY, CDR2 SVGAGI.

V and J are TRBV7-2 and TRBJ1-2, with D maybe TRBD1 (5 bases). The CDR3 extends over 14 amino acids. Looked up from germline, CDR1 is SGHTA and CDR2 is FQGNSA. Trimming took 5 bases from V and 8 from J, leaving 18 bases between them. This chain's CDR3 is CASSRGTEIGGYTF. The CDR3 bases are TGTGCCAGCAGCCGCGGGACGGAGATTGGCGGCTACACCTTC.

The sample holds one count of this clone. The J gene is TRBJ2-5, the V gene TRBV5-5, with 9 bases lining up with TRBD2. V lost 6 bases to trimming and J lost 5 bases; unmatched junction nucleotides: 8. The CDR3 loop spans 14 amino acids. Germline V gives CDR1 SGHKS, CDR2 YYEKEE (reference sequence). CDR3 bases: TGTGCCAGCATCCCCGGGACTAGCTACGAGACCCAGTACTTC. Its protein product is CASIPGTSYETQYF.

The sample holds one count of this clone. The rearrangement links TRBV9 to TRBJ1-1; D unresolved. The CDR3 consists of 13 residues. The V and J ends lost 4 bases and 2 bases respectively, with 9 bases between them. CDR1 is SGDLS, CDR2 YYNGEE, per germline. The CDR3 nucleotides read TGTGCCAGCAGCACAACCGCCAACACTGAAGCTTTCTTT. The encoded protein is CASSTTANTEAFF.

This chain links TRBV7-8 with TRBJ2-5, with 8 bases aligning to TRBD1. With 1 base clipped from V and 5 bases from J, the junction kept 6 bases outside the gene matches. Germline values: CDR1 SGHVS, CDR2 FQNEAQ. This CDR3 has 15 residues. CDR3 sequence: CASSLGDRHRETQYF. The DNA for the CDR3 is TGTGCCAGCAGCTTAGGGGACAGGCACCGGGAGACCCAGTACTTC.

On this clone: This sample also contains other DNA sequences that code for the same CDR3. This chain connects TRBV18 to TRBJ1-2; 10 bases agree with TRBD1. In germline, CDR1 is KGHSH, CDR2 LQKENI. This CDR3 comprises 14 residues. Trimming removed 2 bases from V and 5 bases from J; junction bases left unmatched: 2. DNA for the CDR3: TGTGCCAGCTCACCAGGGACAGGGGCATATGGCTACACCTTC. Encoded protein: CASSPGTGAYGYTF.

This rearrangement joins TRBV7-9 to TRBJ2-3; 12 nucleotides line up with TRBD2. CDR3 length equals 18 residues. The V gene's germline CDR1 is SEHNR and CDR2 FQNEAQ (reference sequence). The J segment lost 0 bases and the V segment lost 6 bases, leaving 10 bases of the junction unmatched. DNA of the CDR3: TGTGCCAGCAGACCACTAGCGGGGGGCAGGGCTAGCACAGATACGCAGTATTTT. Amino acids: CASRPLAGGRASTDTQYF. Combining the CDR3 with reference TRBV7-9 and TRBJ2-3 gives the whole variable domain DTGVSQNPRHKITKRGQNVTFRCDPISEHNRLYWYRQTLGQGPEFLTYFQNEAQLEKSRLLSDRFSAERPKGSFSTLEIQRTEQGDSAMYLCASRPLAGGRASTDTQYFGPGTRLTVL.